The 10 T cell receptor beta chains given below trace back to one sample, sequenced in a study of cytomegalovirus exposure and HLA in healthy donors. Profiled with immunoSEQ multiplex PCR; TCRdb holds only in-frame clones, not every one. The sample has some 230,000 clones; about 90% are singletons. The specimen was PBMCs. These receptors came from a young woman in good health and CMV-seronegative.

The rearrangement links TRBV4-1 to TRBJ2-2; D ambiguous. The V and J ends lost 6 bases and 7 bases respectively, with 18 bases between them. The germline CDR1 and CDR2 sequences are MGHRA and YSYEKL. The CDR3 has 15 amino acids. The CDR3 bases are TGCGCCAGCAGGTTTTCCCGGGTTCGGAACGGGGAGCTGTTTTTT. Amino acid sequence: CASRFSRVRNGELFF.

The chain couples TRBV11-2 to TRBJ1-1; D remains ambiguous. CDR3 length: 14 amino acids. CDR1 and CDR2 from the germline V gene are SGHAT and FQNNGV. The ends were cut back, 1 base at V and 6 bases at J, with 12 bases in the middle. Here the CDR3 reads CASSLGSEGAEAFF. The CDR3 DNA reads as TGTGCCAGCAGCTTAGGGTCTGAGGGCGCTGAAGCTTTCTTT.

Points on this clone: Other DNA sequences within the sample encode an identical CDR3. The chain employs TRBV18 and TRBJ2-2, with D possibly TRBD1 on 6 matching bases. CDR1 KGHSH and CDR2 LQKENI come from the germline V gene. The V end lost 3 bases, the J end lost 2 bases, and 7 bases lay between the germline ends. The CDR3 is 14 residues long. The CDR3 DNA follows: TGTGCCAGCTCACCGGACAGAAACACCGGGGAGCTGTTTTTT. Translating it yields CASSPDRNTGELFF.

This clone was seen a single time. This rearrangement joins TRBV10-3 to TRBJ2-5; possibly TRBD1 for D (5 bases). Looked up from germline, CDR1 is ENHRY and CDR2 is SYGVKD. The V end lost 4 bases, the J end lost 2 bases, and 8 bases lay between the germline ends. This CDR3 region has 13 residues. The CDR3, as DNA: TGTGCCATCAGTGTAAAGGGGCAAGAGACCCAGTACTTC. Amino acid sequence: CAISVKGQETQYF.

The V call is TRBV30, the J call TRBJ2-5, with 9 bases fitting TRBD2. The J segment lost 5 bases and the V segment lost 0 bases, leaving 7 bases of the junction unmatched. The CDR3 loop spans 15 amino acids. Germline V gene sequence: CDR1 GTSNPN, CDR2 SVGIG (reference sequence). In DNA form, the CDR3 reads TGTGCCTGGAGTGTGAGTAGCGGGAGTCGTGAGACCCAGTACTTC. Translation gives CAWSVSSGSRETQYF.

This clone was detected once. The rearrangement links TRBV29-1 to TRBJ2-2; tentative D call: TRBD2 (5 bases). Germline V gene data show CDR1 as SQVTM and CDR2 as ANQGSEA. The CDR3 spans 14 residues. Deletions cut 6 bases from V and 0 bases from J, with 11 bases between. CDR3 in DNA: TGCAGCGTACGGACTTCTTCGAACACCGGGGAGCTGTTTTTT. It yields the protein CSVRTSSNTGELFF.

CDR3 DNA sequence: TGTGCCAGCAGCTTAGAGGGTAGCGGGAGGAGGGATACGCAGTATTTT. It specifies CASSLEGSGRRDTQYF. The chain joins TRBV7-4 to TRBJ2-3; 10 nucleotides line up with TRBD2. The length of the CDR3 is 16 residues. V was pared by 1 base and J by 6 bases, with 7 bases of the junction left unmatched. Germline lookup yields CDR1 SGHVT and CDR2 SQSDAQ.

The chain carries TRBV29-1 and TRBJ1-2; D call uncertain. Trimming took off 3 bases at V and 0 bases at J, with 8 bases between the two ends. This CDR3 is 13 amino acids long. Germline V gives CDR1 SQVTM, CDR2 ANQGSEA. Written as DNA, the CDR3 is TGCAGCGTTGAGTCCGGAGCTAACTATGGCTACACCTTC. Translation gives CSVESGANYGYTF.

V usage is TRBV27 and J usage is TRBJ1-1; D ambiguous. This CDR3 spans 13 amino acids. V was trimmed by 6 bases and J by 1 base, leaving 9 bases between them. Germline assignment: CDR1 MNHEY and CDR2 SMNVEV (reference sequence). In nucleotides, the CDR3 is TGTGCCAGCAGGCCCTACGGGAACACTGAAGCTTTCTTT. Its protein is CASRPYGNTEAFF.

The chain couples TRBV20-1 to TRBJ1-1; no clear D gene. Trimming took 3 bases from V and 4 from J, leaving 3 bases between them. The CDR3 length is 10 residues. Germline loops: CDR1 DFQATT, CDR2 SNEGSKA (reference sequence). As DNA, the CDR3 is TGCAGTGCTAGTAGCACTGAAGCTTTCTTT. Amino acids: CSASSTEAFF.